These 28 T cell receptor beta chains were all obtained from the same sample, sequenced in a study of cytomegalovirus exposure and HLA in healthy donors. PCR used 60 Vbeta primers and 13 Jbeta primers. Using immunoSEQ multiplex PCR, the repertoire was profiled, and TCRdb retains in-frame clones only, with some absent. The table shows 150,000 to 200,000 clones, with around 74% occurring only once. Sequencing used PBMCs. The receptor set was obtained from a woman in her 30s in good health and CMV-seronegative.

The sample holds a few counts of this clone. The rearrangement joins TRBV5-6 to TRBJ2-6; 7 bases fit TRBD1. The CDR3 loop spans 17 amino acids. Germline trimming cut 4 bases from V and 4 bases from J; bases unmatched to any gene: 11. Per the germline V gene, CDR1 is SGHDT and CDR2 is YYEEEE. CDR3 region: CASSPRDSHRGANVLTF. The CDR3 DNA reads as TGTGCCAGCAGCCCCCGGGACAGTCACCGAGGGGCCAACGTCCTGACTTTC.

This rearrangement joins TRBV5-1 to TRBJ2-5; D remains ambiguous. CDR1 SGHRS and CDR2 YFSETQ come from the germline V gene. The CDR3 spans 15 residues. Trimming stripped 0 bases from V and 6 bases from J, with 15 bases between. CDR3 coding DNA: TGCGCCAGCAGCTTGGCCTTAGAGATGGTGAAGACCCAGTACTTC. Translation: CASSLALEMVKTQYF.

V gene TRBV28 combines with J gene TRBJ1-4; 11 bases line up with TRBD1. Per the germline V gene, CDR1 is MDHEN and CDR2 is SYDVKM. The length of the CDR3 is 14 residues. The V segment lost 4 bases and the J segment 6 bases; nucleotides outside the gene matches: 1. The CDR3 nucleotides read TGTGCCAGCAGTTCGGGACAGGGGGATGAAAAACTGTTTTTT. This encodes CASSSGQGDEKLFF.

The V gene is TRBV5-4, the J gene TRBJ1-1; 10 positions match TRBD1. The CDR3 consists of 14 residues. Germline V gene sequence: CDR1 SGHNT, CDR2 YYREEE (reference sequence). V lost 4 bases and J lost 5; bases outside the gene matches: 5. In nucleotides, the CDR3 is TGTGCCAGCAGCCAGGGACAGGGGAGGACTGAAGCTTTCTTT. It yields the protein CASSQGQGRTEAFF.

The CDR3 nucleotides are TGCGCCAGCAGCTTGGCGGGACAGGGTATTTACGAGCAGTACTTC. Translating gives CASSLAGQGIYEQYF. The V gene is TRBV5-1, the J gene TRBJ2-7; 9 bases are a match to TRBD1. The ends lost 0 bases at V and 4 bases at J; junction bases unmatched: 5. The V gene's germline CDR1 is SGHRS and CDR2 YFSETQ. This CDR3 has 15 amino acids.

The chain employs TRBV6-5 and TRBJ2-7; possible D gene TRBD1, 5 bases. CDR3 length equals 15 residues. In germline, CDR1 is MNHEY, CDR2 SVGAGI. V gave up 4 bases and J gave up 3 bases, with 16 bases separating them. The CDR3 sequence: CASSSAGPFLYEQYF. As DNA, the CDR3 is TGTGCCAGCAGTTCGGCAGGGCCCTTTCTCTACGAGCAGTACTTC.

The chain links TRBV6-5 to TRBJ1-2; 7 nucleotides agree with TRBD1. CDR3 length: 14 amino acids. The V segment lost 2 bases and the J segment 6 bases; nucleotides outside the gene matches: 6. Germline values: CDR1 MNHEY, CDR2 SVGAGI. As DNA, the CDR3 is TGTGCCAGCAGTTACACCGACAGGGCGGATGGCTACACCTTC. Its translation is CASSYTDRADGYTF.

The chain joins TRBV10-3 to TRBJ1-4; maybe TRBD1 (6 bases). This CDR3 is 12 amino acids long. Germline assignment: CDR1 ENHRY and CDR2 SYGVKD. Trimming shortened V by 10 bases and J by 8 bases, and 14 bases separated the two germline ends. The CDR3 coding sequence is TGTGCCACCGCAGGGGAGGGAGAAAAACTGTTTTTT. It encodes CATAGEGEKLFF.

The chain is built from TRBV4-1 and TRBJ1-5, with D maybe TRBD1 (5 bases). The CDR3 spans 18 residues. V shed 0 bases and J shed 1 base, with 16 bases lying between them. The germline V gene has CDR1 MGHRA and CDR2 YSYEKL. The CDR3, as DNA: TGCGCCAGCAGCCAAGACGGCGGGGGGTTGTTGAGCAATCAGCCCCAGCATTTT. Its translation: CASSQDGGGLLSNQPQHF.

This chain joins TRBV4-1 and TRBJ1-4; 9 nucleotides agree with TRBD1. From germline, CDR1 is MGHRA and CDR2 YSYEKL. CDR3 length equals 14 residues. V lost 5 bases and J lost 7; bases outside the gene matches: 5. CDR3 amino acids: CASSEQGAGEKLFF. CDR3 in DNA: TGCGCCAGCAGCGAACAGGGGGCTGGTGAAAAACTGTTTTTT.

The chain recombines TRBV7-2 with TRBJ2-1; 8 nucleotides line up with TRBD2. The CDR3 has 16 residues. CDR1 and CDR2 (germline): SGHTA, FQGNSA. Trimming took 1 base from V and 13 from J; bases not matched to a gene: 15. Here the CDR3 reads CASSLVKLPAGAPQFF. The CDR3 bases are TGTGCCAGCAGCTTAGTAAAGCTTCCAGCGGGAGCCCCTCAGTTCTTC.

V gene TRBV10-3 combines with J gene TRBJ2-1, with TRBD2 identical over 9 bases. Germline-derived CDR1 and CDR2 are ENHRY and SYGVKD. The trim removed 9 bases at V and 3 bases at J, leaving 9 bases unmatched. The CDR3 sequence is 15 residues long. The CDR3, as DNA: TGTGCCATACAGGGAGCGGGGGGCAGCTACAATGAGCAGTTCTTC. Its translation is CAIQGAGGSYNEQFF.

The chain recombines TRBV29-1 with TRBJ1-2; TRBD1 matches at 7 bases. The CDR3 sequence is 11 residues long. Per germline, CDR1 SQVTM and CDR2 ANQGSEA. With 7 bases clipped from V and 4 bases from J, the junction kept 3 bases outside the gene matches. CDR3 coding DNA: TGCAGCGCAGGGACAGTCTATGGCTACACCTTC. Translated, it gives CSAGTVYGYTF. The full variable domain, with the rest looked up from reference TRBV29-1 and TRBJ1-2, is SAVISQKPSRDICQRGTSLTIQCQVDSQVTMMFWYRQQPGQSLTLIATANQGSEATYESGFVIDKFPISRPNLTFSTLTVSNMSPEDSSIYLCSAGTVYGYTFGSGTRLTVV.

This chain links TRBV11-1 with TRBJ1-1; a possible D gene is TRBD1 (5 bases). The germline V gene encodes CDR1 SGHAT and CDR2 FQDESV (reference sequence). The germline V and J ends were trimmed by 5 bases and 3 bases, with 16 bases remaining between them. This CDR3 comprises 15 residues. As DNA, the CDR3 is TGTGCCAGCAGCCGCTCGCCCCGGGGGGACACTGAAGCTTTCTTT. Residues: CASSRSPRGDTEAFF.

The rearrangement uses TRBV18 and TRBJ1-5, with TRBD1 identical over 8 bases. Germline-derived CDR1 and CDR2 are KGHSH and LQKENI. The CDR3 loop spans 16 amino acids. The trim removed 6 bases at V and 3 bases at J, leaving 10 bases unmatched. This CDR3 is CASSPTGQGDNQPQHF. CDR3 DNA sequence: TGTGCCAGCTCCCCAACTGGACAGGGCGACAATCAGCCCCAGCATTTT.

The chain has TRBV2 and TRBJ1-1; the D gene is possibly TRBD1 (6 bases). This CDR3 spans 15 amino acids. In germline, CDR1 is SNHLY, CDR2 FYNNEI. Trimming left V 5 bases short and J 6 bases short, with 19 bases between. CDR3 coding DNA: TGTGCCAGCAGTTCAGGGGTGAGGGGTTTCTCTGAAGCTTTCTTT. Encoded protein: CASSSGVRGFSEAFF.

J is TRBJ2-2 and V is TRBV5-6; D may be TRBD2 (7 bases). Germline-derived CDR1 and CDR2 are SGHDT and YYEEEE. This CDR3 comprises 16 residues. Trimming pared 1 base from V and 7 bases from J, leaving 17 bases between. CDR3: CASSLRGGRLRGELFF. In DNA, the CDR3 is TGTGCCAGCAGCTTGAGGGGGGGCCGTCTTCGCGGGGAGCTGTTTTTT.

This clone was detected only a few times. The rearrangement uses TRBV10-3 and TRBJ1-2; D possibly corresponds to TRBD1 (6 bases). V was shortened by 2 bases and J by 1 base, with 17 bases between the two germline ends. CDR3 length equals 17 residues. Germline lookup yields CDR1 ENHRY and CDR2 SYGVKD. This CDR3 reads CAISEPTRTALNYGYTF. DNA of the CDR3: TGTGCCATCAGTGAGCCGACTCGGACAGCCCTTAACTATGGCTACACCTTC.

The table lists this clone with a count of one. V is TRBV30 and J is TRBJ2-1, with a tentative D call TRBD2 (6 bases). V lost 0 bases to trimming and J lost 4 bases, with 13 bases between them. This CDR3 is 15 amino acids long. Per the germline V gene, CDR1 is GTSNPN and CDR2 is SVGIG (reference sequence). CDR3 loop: CAWSVELGGYNEQFF. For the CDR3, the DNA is TGTGCCTGGAGTGTAGAGTTAGGAGGGTACAATGAGCAGTTCTTC.

CDR3 in DNA: TGTGCCAGCAGCTACGAAGGGGGCGCGGGGGGGGCCAACGTCCTGACTTTC. Protein sequence: CASSYEGGAGGANVLTF. The chain is built from TRBV5-4 and TRBJ2-6, with a tentative D call TRBD1 (7 bases). The CDR3 has 17 amino acids. Trimming shortened V by 3 bases and J by 4 bases, and 17 bases separated the two germline ends. CDR1 is SGHNT, CDR2 YYREEE, per germline (reference sequence).

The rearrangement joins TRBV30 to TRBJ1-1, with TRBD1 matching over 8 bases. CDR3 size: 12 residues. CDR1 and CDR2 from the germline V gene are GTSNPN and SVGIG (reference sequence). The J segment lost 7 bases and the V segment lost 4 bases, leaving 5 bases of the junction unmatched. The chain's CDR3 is CAWTGGGGEAFF. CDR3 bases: TGTGCCTGGACAGGGGGCGGGGGTGAAGCTTTCTTT.

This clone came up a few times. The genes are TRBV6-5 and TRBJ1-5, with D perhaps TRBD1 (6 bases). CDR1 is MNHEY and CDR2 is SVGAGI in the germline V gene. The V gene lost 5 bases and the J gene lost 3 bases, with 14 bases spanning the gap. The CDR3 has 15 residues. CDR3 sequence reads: CASSVQTGPNQPQHF. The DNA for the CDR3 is TGTGCCAGCAGTGTTCAAACAGGGCCCAATCAGCCCCAGCATTTT.

CDR3 residues: CASSIRGESTDTQYF. The CDR3, as DNA: TGCGCCAGTTCTATCAGGGGGGAAAGCACAGATACGCAGTATTTT. This chain uses TRBV10-2 with TRBJ2-3; weak D call: TRBD1 (7 bases). The CDR3 contains 15 residues. V was clipped by 9 bases and J by 0 bases, with 16 bases between them. CDR1 is WSHSY and CDR2 is SAAADI in the germline V gene.

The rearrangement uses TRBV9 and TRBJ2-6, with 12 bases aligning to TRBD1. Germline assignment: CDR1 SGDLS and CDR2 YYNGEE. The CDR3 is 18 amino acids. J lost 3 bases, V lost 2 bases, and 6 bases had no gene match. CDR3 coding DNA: TGTGCCAGCAGCGTCTCGGGACAGGGGGCGCTTGGGGCCAACGTCCTGACTTTC. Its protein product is CASSVSGQGALGANVLTF. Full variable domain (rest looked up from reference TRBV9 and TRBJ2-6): DSGVTQTPKHLITATGQRVTLRCSPRSGDLSVYWYQQSLDQGLQFLIQYYNGEERAKGNILERFSAQQFPDLHSELNLSSLELGDSALYFCASSVSGQGALGANVLTFGAGSRLTVL.

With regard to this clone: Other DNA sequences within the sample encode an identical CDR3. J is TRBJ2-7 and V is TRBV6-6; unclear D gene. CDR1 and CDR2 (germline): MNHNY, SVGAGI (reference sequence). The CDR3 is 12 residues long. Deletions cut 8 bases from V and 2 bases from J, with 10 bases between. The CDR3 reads CASRTPPYEQYF. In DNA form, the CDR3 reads TGTGCCAGCCGAACACCTCCCTACGAGCAGTACTTC.

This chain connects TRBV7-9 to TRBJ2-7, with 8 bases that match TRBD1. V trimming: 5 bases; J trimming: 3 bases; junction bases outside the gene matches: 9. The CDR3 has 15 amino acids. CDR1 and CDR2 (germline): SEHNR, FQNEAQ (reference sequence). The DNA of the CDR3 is TGTGCCAGCAGCAAACAGGGGGTAGGAATCTACGAGCAGTACTTC. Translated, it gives CASSKQGVGIYEQYF.

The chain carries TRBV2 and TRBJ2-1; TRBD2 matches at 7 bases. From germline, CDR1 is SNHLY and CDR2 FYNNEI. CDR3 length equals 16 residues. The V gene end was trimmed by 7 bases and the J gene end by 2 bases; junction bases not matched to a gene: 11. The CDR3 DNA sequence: TGTGCCAGCAACCTTGAGCGGGGACTAACCTACAATGAGCAGTTCTTC. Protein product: CASNLERGLTYNEQFF.

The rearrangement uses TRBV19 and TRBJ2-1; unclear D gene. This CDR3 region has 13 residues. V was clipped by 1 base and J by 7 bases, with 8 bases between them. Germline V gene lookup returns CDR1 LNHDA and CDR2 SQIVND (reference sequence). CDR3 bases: TGTGCCAGTAGTATAGGTGTTCGGAATGAGCAGTTCTTC. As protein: CASSIGVRNEQFF.